The next 20 T cell receptor beta chains were all read from a single sample in a study of cytomegalovirus exposure and HLA in healthy donors. The table came from immunoSEQ multiplex PCR; TCRdb's copy has only in-frame clones and leaves some out. The data contain about 180,000 clones, around 84% of them singletons. The sequencing sample was made of PBMCs. The receptor source for this set is a man aged 18 to 30 in good health and CMV-seropositive.

The V and J genes are TRBV5-1 and TRBJ2-2, with D tentatively TRBD2 (5 bases). The CDR3 consists of 15 residues. Germline V gene sequence: CDR1 SGHRS, CDR2 YFSETQ. Trimming took 0 bases from V and 5 from J, leaving 11 bases between them. In DNA form, the CDR3 reads TGCGCCAGCAGCTTGGGTGGACTCATTACCGGGGAGCTGTTTTTT. Amino acids: CASSLGGLITGELFF.

The rearrangement links TRBV6-5 to TRBJ2-1, with TRBD2 identical over 8 bases. The CDR3 contains 15 residues. Trimming took 5 bases from V and 7 from J; bases not matched to a gene: 10. Germline V CDR1 and CDR2: MNHEY, SVGAGI. The CDR3 sequence: CASSPPAGAGNEQFF. The CDR3 coding sequence is TGTGCCAGCAGTCCTCCAGCGGGAGCGGGGAATGAGCAGTTCTTC.

The J gene is TRBJ1-2, the V gene TRBV19; the D gene is possibly TRBD1 (5 bases). V was trimmed by 3 bases and J by 3 bases, leaving 11 bases between them. This CDR3 comprises 14 residues. Germline CDR1 is LNHDA and CDR2 is SQIVND (reference sequence). The DNA for the CDR3 is TGTGCCAGTAGTATCGTGTGGGGCTACTATGGCTACACCTTC. The encoded protein is CASSIVWGYYGYTF.

This rearrangement joins TRBV5-1 to TRBJ2-1, with 7 positions matching TRBD1. V shed 3 bases and J 10 bases; nucleotides not matched to a gene: 13. Germline-derived CDR1 and CDR2 are SGHRS and YFSETQ. The CDR3 has 15 amino acids. The CDR3 DNA reads TGCGCCAGCAGCTCTCGACAGGGTCAAGAGGAGGAGCAGTTCTTC. It encodes CASSSRQGQEEEQFF.

The chain is built from TRBV28 and TRBJ2-1; the match to TRBD1 covers 7 bases. After removal of 4 bases from V and 5 bases from J, the junction contained 11 bases not matched to a gene. The length of the CDR3 is 16 residues. The germline V gene encodes CDR1 MDHEN and CDR2 SYDVKM. CDR3 in DNA: TGTGCCAGCAGTTACCCAAGAGACAGGGTGAACAATGAGCAGTTCTTC. Translation gives CASSYPRDRVNNEQFF.

V is TRBV5-1 and J is TRBJ1-2; D may be TRBD1 (6 bases). This CDR3 is built from 13 residues. Germline CDR1 reads SGHRS; CDR2 reads YFSETQ. The V end was cut by 5 bases, the J end by 8 bases, with 16 bases between. CDR3 in amino acids: CASRMDRLEGYTF. The CDR3 DNA reads TGCGCCAGCAGGATGGACAGACTGGAGGGCTACACCTTC. Using reference TRBV5-1 and TRBJ1-2 for the parts outside the CDR3, the full variable domain is KAGVTQTPRYLIKTRGQQVTLSCSPISGHRSVSWYQQTPGQGLQFLFEYFSETQRNKGNFPGRFSGRQFSNSRSEMNVSTLELGDSALYLCASRMDRLEGYTFGSGTRLTVV.

Only a few counts were recorded for this clone. The chain has TRBV7-9 and TRBJ2-7, with 7 bases fitting TRBD2. This CDR3 has 12 residues. After removal of 10 bases from V and 2 bases from J, the junction contained 5 bases not matched to a gene. Germline CDR1 and CDR2: SEHNR and FQNEAQ (reference sequence). CDR3 amino acids: CATTSVPYEQYF. CDR3 coding DNA: TGTGCCACCACTAGCGTTCCCTACGAGCAGTACTTC.

The gene calls are TRBV30 and TRBJ2-1, with D perhaps TRBD2 (7 bases). Between the trimmed V and J ends, which lost 5 bases and 1 base, there was a span of 15 bases. Germline CDR1 is GTSNPN and CDR2 is SVGIG (reference sequence). This CDR3 is built from 15 residues. Here the CDR3 reads CAWGGPSGSYNEQFF. The CDR3 bases are TGTGCCTGGGGGGGCCCTAGCGGTTCCTACAATGAGCAGTTCTTC. Filled out from reference TRBV30 and TRBJ2-1, the complete variable domain reads SQTIHQWPATLVQPVGSPLSLECTVEGTSNPNLYWYRQAAGRGLQLLFYSVGIGQISSEVPQNLSASRPQDRQFILSSKKLLLSDSGFYLCAWGGPSGSYNEQFFGPGTRLTVL.

Remarks on this clone: The same CDR3 can be traced to other DNA sequences in this sample. This chain connects TRBV6-5 to TRBJ1-6; TRBD1 agrees at 8 bases. Germline loops: CDR1 MNHEY, CDR2 SVGAGI. V trimming: 0 bases; J trimming: 7 bases; junction bases outside the gene matches: 2. The length of the CDR3 is 15 residues. In DNA, the CDR3 is TGTGCCAGCAGTTACTCGACAGGGGAGAATTCACCCCTCCACTTT. Encoded protein: CASSYSTGENSPLHF.

V usage is TRBV6-5 and J usage is TRBJ1-5; TRBD1 aligns across 7 bases. With V trimmed by 6 bases and J by 3 bases, 2 bases remained unmatched. This CDR3 region has 13 residues. Germline V gene lookup returns CDR1 MNHEY and CDR2 SVGAGI. The CDR3 DNA is TGTGCCAGCAGAAGGGGGCTCAATCAGCCCCAGCATTTT. Translating gives CASRRGLNQPQHF.

This chain links TRBV6-1 with TRBJ1-1; D possibly corresponds to TRBD1 (6 bases). This CDR3 is 17 amino acids long. Germline V gene sequence: CDR1 MNHNS, CDR2 SASEGT. V gave up 4 bases and J gave up 0 bases, with 18 bases separating them. The CDR3 DNA reads TGTGCCAGCAGTGTCTTTAGGGGGGGCCCCATGAACACTGAAGCTTTCTTT. Its translation is CASSVFRGGPMNTEAFF.

The chain uses TRBV28 and TRBJ1-2; 9 positions agree with TRBD1. CDR1 and CDR2 (germline): MDHEN, SYDVKM. The CDR3 covers 12 residues. V was pared by 7 bases and J by 5 bases, with 2 bases of the junction left unmatched. The CDR3 region has the DNA TGTGCCAGCACGGACAGGGGTTATGGCTACACCTTC. Its translation: CASTDRGYGYTF.

The chain joins TRBV28 to TRBJ2-1; 9 nucleotides line up with TRBD2. Germline V CDR1 and CDR2: MDHEN, SYDVKM. V lost 1 base to trimming and J lost 12 bases; unmatched junction nucleotides: 7. This CDR3 region has 14 residues. CDR3 residues: CASSLSGVAGVQFF. CDR3 in DNA: TGTGCCAGCAGTTTATCCGGGGTAGCGGGAGTGCAGTTCTTC.

DNA for the CDR3: TGTGCCAGCAGTCCACGGACAGGCCATGTAGCCAAAAACATTCAGTACTTC. Its protein is CASSPRTGHVAKNIQYF. V usage is TRBV27 and J usage is TRBJ2-4; 7 bases match TRBD1. Germline assignment: CDR1 MNHEY and CDR2 SMNVEV (reference sequence). V lost 5 bases, J lost 0 bases, and 10 bases stayed unmatched. The CDR3 covers 17 residues.

This clone came up once. V and J are TRBV30 and TRBJ2-7; 14 nucleotides line up with TRBD2. CDR1 is GTSNPN, CDR2 SVGIG, per germline (reference sequence). Trimming cost V 1 base and J 7 bases; bases outside gene matches: 9. The CDR3 is made up of 16 amino acids. The CDR3 bases are TGTGCCTGGAGTGGACTAGCGGGAGGGAGCGTTTATGAGCAGTACTTC. Protein product: CAWSGLAGGSVYEQYF.

The chain uses TRBV9 and TRBJ2-4, with 9 bases aligning to TRBD2. Germline CDR1 SGDLS, CDR2 YYNGEE. The CDR3 sequence is 14 residues long. With V trimmed by 1 base and J by 8 bases, 4 bases remained unmatched. CDR3 region: CASSVWRGGDIQYF. CDR3 DNA sequence: TGTGCCAGCAGCGTATGGCGCGGGGGGGACATTCAGTACTTC.

The chain uses TRBV25-1 and TRBJ1-1; D uncertain. This CDR3 has 17 amino acids. Germline CDR1 MGHDK, CDR2 SYGVNS. The V end was cut by 1 base, the J end by 7 bases, with 22 bases between. For the CDR3, the DNA is TGTGCCAGCAGTGAATCATCCGTCATTGGAGGGCGACGTGAAGCTTTCTTT. Translated: CASSESSVIGGRREAFF.

This clone was observed a few times. This rearrangement joins TRBV7-9 to TRBJ2-7; the match to TRBD2 covers 8 bases. CDR3 length: 12 residues. Per germline, CDR1 SEHNR and CDR2 FQNEAQ (reference sequence). Unmatched junction bases numbered 6, after V lost 7 bases and J lost 7 bases. The CDR3 nucleotides read TGTGCCAGCACCAGAGCGGGAGAAGAGCAGTACTTC. It specifies CASTRAGEEQYF.

This chain links TRBV6-5 with TRBJ2-5; possibly TRBD2 for D (6 bases). The germline gives CDR1 MNHEY, CDR2 SVGAGI. V shed 6 bases and J shed 2 bases, with 16 bases lying between them. The CDR3 length is 15 residues. The CDR3 DNA sequence: TGTGCCAGCAGCTACGGGGCGGCGGGGCAAGAGACCCAGTACTTC. It yields the protein CASSYGAAGQETQYF.

The genes are TRBV7-2 and TRBJ2-7; no clear D. Germline V gene data show CDR1 as SGHTA and CDR2 as FQGNSA. There are 11 residues in the CDR3. Between the trimmed V and J ends, which lost 5 bases and 3 bases, there was a span of 5 bases. The CDR3 here is CASSNSYEQYF. CDR3 sequence (DNA): TGTGCCAGCAGCAACAGCTACGAGCAGTACTTC.